The source of this T cell receptor (beta chain) is a study of T cell responses to AZD1222 COVID-19 vaccine (dated by TCRdb to the early 2020s). A note on the overall study: TCR sequencing was performed for about 240 trial participants, of whom about 200 were given two doses of AZD1222 and around 25 were given two doses of MenACWY control vaccine. Trial participants were enrolled by age into subgroups of 18-55, 56-69 and 70-plus years, and around 150, 29 and 61 TCR-sequenced participants, respectively, were included in these subgroups.

The germline V gene gives CDR1 as SGHRS and CDR2 as YFSETQ. Its CDR3 holds 16 amino acids, cysteine through phenylalanine. Only the CDR3 part of the read is kept: 48 bases, read in frame from the first base. Trimming accounts for 0 bases at V and 10 bases at J, while the number of junction bases matched to no gene is 10. Explained via the paper, the time point label denotes: about 28 days (+/-7) after the second vaccine dose. Because spike-specific TCR depth and breadth did not differ between the two schedules, AZD1222 recipients who got a second dose at roughly 4 weeks were pooled with those who got a second dose at roughly 12 weeks. Samples from vaccinated people were obtained from the UK trials COV001 and COV002, which included a single-blind randomized controlled phase 2/3 trial of AZD1222 (ChAdOx1 nCoV-19) in healthy adults. Trial participant PBMC samples were collected at day 0 and day 28 after the second dose for TCRbeta chain sequencing.

General conclusions and limits of the study: Participants were mostly white British and included more females than males, and it was suggested by the authors that clonal diversity may have been underestimated. After two AZD1222 doses, both the breadth and the depth of spike-specific TCRs were significantly higher than at day 0 and than in MenACWY recipients. Conclusions about previously exposed vaccinees are limited because only a handful of AZD1222 recipients were SARS-CoV-2 seropositive at baseline. Reportedly, almost half of the unique spike-specific TCRs recognized epitopes lying outside the regions that are mutated in the B.1.351 and B.1.1.7 variants. In the small 56-69-year group, the increase in depth fell short of significance, most likely because of low power. No day 14 peak-response samples were available, so repertoires were characterized only after the peak T cell response. CD4 TCRs associated with the vaccine covered the entire spike protein, and the dominant responses were in regions 160-218 and 743-854.

The CDR3 regions of human TCRbeta chains were analyzed by immunosequencing. Concerning the study's data processing: Repertoire TCRs were matched against a reference library of SARS-CoV-2-specific TCRs generated with the MIRA antigen-specificity platform. Breadth was defined as the fraction of unique TCRs that were SARS-CoV-2-associated, and depth was defined as the fraction of total T cells that were SARS-CoV-2-associated. Using the MIRA data, every spike-specific TCR was mapped to the spike region that the TCR reacted to and assigned to either a CD4 or a CD8 class. Log10-transformed breadth and depth values were compared by one-way ANOVA with Sidak's multiple comparisons tests. Sourced from immuneACCESS, this table was stored by TCRdb with only in-frame sequences that have V and J called. A share of the clones is absent; for the studies checked, an unresolved V gene accounts for under half, and the remainder has no known explanation. The D gene and trimming were derived from the DNA, and the V and J assignments and clone size from that table. The sample includes about 130,000 clones, with 75% to 90% observed a single time. Less than 5.5% of the sample rests with the top ten.

On this clone itself: The clone's antigen remains unknown. No clone much larger than this one lies a single base away; base qualities are absent.

Sequencing was performed on peripheral blood, taken 28 days after the second AZD1222 dose. The sequence was obtained from an adult who received the AZD1222 COVID-19 vaccine. Recombination connected TRBV5-1 to TRBJ1-6, and TRBD1 aligns with 7 junction nucleotides. The nucleotide sequence is given as TGCGCCAGCAGCTTGGGCCGACAGGGTCGAGGCTCACCCCTCCACTTT. It encodes CASSLGRQGRGSPLHF.